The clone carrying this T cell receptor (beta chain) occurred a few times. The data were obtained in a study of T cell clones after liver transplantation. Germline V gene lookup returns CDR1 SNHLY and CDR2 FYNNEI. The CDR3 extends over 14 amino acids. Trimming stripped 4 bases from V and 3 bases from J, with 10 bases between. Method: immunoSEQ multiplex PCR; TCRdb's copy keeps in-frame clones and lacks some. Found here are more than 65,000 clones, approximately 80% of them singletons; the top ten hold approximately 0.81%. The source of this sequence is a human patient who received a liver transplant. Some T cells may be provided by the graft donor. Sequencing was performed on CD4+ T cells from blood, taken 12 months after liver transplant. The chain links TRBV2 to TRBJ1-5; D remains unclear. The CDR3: CASSVGRPNQPQHF. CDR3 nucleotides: TGTGCCAGCAGTGTCGGCAGACCCAATCAGCCCCAGCATTTT. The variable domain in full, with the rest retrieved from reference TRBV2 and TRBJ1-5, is EPEVTQTPSHQVTQMGQEVILRCVPISNHLYFYWYRQILGQKVEFLVSFYNNEISEKSEIFDDQFSVERPDGSNFTLKIRSTKLEDSAMYFCASSVGRPNQPQHFGDGTRLSIL.